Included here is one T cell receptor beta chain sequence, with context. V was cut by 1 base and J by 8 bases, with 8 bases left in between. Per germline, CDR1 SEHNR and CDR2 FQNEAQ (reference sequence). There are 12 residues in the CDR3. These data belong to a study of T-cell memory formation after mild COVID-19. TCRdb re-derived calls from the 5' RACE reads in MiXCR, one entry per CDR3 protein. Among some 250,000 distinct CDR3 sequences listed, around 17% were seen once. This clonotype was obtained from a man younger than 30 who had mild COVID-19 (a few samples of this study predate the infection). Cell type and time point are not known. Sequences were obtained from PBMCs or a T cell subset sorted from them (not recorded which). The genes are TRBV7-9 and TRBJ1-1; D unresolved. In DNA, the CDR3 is TGTGCCAGCAGCTTAGTAATGGGGGAAGCTTTCTTT. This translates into CASSLVMGEAFF.